This T cell receptor beta chain is drawn from a study of blood T cell repertoires in COVID-19. There are 13 residues in the CDR3. Trimming took off 3 bases at V and 3 bases at J, with 8 bases between the two ends. Study processing details: By means of reference gene primer amplification, nucleated cell counts were estimated. TCRdb's copy holds only in-frame clones and misses some; the assay was immunoSEQ multiplex PCR. V and J calls and clone size come straight from that table; D and trimming were deduced from the DNA. The table lists under 150,000 clones, around 83% of them singletons, with 18% in the top ten.

The V gene is TRBV12-3 or TRBV12-4, the J gene TRBJ1-2; a possible D gene is TRBD1 (6 bases). The TCR originated in a man in his thirties or forties who had recovered from COVID-19. Sequencing input: PBMCs or T cells enriched from blood (not recorded which). CDR3 amino acids: CASSFEGDYGYTF. The CDR3 DNA reads as TGTGCCAGCAGTTTTGAGGGGGACTATGGCTACACCTTC.